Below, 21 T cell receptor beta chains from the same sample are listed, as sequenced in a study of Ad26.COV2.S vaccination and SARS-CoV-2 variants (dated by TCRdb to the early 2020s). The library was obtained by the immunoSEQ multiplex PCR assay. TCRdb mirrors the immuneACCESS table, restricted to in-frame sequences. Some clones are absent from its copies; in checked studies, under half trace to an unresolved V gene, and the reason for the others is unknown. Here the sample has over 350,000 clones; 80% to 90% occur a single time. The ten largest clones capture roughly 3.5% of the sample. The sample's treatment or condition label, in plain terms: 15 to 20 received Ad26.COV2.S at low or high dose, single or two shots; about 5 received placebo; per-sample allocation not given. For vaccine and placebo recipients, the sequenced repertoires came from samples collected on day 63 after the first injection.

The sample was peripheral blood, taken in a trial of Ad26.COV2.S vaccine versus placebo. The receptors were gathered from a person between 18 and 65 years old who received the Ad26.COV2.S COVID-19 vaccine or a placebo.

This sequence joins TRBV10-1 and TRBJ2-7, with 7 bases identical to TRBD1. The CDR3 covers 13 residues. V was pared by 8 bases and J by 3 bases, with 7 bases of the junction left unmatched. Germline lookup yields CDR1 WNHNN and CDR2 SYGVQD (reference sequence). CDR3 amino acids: CASSRDSIYEQYF. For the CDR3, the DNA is TGCGCCAGCTCCCGGGACAGTATCTACGAGCAGTACTTC.

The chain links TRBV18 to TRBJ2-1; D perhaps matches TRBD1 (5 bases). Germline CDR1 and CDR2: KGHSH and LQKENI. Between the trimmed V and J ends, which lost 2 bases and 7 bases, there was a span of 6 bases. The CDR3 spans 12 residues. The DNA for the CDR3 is TGTGCCAGCTCACCAGGGGCTAATGAGCAGTTCTTC. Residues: CASSPGANEQFF.

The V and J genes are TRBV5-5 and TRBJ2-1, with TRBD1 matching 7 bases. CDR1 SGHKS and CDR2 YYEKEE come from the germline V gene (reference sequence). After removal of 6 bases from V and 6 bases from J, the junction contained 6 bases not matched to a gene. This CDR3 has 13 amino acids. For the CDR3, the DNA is TGTGCCAGCAACGACAGGGTTTTCAATGAGCAGTTCTTC. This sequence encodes CASNDRVFNEQFF.

In DNA form, the CDR3 reads TGTGCCAGCAACCTCAACAGACCCTCTAGCACAGATACGCAGTATTTT. It specifies CASNLNRPSSTDTQYF. The rearrangement joins TRBV2 to TRBJ2-3; the D is unclear. The CDR3 consists of 16 residues. The ends were cut back, 7 bases at V and 0 bases at J, with 17 bases in the middle. Germline CDR1 reads SNHLY; CDR2 reads FYNNEI.

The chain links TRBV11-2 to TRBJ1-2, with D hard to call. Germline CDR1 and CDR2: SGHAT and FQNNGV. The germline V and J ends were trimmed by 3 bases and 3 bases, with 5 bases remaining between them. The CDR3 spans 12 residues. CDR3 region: CASSFGDYGYTF. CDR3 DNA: TGTGCCAGCAGCTTTGGGGACTATGGCTACACCTTC.

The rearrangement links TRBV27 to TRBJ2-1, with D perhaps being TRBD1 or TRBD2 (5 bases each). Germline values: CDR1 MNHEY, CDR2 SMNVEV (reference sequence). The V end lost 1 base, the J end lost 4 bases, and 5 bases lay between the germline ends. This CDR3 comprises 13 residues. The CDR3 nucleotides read TGTGCCAGCAGTTTATGGGGGTACAATGAGCAGTTCTTC. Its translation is CASSLWGYNEQFF.

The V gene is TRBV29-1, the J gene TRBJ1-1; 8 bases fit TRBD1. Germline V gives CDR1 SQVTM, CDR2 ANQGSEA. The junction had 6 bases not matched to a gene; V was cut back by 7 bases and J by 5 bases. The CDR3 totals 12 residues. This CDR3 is CSAGQGRTEAFF. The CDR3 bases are TGCAGCGCCGGACAGGGAAGGACTGAAGCTTTCTTT. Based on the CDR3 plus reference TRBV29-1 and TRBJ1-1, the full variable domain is SAVISQKPSRDICQRGTSLTIQCQVDSQVTMMFWYRQQPGQSLTLIATANQGSEATYESGFVIDKFPISRPNLTFSTLTVSNMSPEDSSIYLCSAGQGRTEAFFGQGTRLTVV.

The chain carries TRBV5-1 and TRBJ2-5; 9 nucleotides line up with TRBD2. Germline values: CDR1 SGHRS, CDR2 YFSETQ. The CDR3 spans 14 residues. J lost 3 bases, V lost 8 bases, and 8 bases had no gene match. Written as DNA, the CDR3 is TGCGCCAGTAAGAGCGGGGGGCTCGAAGAGACCCAGTACTTC. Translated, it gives CASKSGGLEETQYF. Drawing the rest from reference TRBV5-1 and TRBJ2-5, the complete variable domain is KAGVTQTPRYLIKTRGQQVTLSCSPISGHRSVSWYQQTPGQGLQFLFEYFSETQRNKGNFPGRFSGRQFSNSRSEMNVSTLELGDSALYLCASKSGGLEETQYFGPGTRLLVL.

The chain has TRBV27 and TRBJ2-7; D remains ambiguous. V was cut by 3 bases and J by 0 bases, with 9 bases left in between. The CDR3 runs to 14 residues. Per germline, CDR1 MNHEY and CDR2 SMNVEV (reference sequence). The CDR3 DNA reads TGTGCCAGCAGTTTCAAGATCGACTCCTACGAGCAGTACTTC. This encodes CASSFKIDSYEQYF.

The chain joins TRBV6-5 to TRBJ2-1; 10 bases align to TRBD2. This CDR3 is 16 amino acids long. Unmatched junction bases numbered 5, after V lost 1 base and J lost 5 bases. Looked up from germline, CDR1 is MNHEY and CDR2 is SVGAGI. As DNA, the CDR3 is TGTGCCAGCAGTTACTGGAGCGGGGGGGCCCACAATGAGCAGTTCTTC. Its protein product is CASSYWSGGAHNEQFF.

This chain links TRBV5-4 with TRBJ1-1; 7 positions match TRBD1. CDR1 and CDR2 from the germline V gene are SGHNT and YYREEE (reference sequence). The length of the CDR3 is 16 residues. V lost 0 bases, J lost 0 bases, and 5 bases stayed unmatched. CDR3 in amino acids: CASSLEQGSLNTEAFF. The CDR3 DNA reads TGTGCCAGCAGCTTGGAACAGGGGAGTTTGAACACTGAAGCTTTCTTT.

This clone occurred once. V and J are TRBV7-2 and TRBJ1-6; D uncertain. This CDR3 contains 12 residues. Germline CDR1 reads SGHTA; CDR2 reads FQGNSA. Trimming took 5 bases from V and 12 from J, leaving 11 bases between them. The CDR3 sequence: CASSIWALPLHF. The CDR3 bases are TGTGCCAGCAGCATATGGGCCCTACCCCTCCACTTT.

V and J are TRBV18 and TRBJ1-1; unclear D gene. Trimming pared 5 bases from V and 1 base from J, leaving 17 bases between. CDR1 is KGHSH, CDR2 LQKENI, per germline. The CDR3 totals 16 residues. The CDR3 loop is CASSNSGTLPNTEAFF. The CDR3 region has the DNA TGTGCCAGCTCAAACAGCGGTACGCTTCCGAACACTGAAGCTTTCTTT.

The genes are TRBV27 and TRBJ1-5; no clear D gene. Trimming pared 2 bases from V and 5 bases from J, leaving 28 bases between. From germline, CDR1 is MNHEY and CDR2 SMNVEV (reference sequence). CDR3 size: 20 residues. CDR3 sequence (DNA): TGTGCCAGCAGTTTACGGGCGTTAGGCGATACAGCGGCCACCGATCAGCCCCAGCATTTT. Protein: CASSLRALGDTAATDQPQHF.

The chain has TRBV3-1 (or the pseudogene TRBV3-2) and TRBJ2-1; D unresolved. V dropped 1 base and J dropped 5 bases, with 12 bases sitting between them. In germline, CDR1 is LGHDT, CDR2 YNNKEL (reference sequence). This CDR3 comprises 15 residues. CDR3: CASSQVPAPDNEQFF. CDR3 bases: TGTGCCAGCAGCCAAGTCCCGGCGCCGGACAATGAGCAGTTCTTC.

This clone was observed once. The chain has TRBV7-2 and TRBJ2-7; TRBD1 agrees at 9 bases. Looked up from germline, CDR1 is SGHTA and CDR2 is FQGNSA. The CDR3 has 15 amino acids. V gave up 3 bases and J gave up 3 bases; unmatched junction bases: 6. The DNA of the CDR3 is TGTGCCAGCAGCTTCCGGACAGGGGACGGCTACGAGCAGTACTTC. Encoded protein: CASSFRTGDGYEQYF.

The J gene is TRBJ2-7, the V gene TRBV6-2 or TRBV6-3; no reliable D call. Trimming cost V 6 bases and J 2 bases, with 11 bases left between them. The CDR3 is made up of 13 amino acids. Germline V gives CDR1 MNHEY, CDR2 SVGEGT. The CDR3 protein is CASSSGSTYEQYF. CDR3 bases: TGTGCCAGCAGCTCCGGGTCCACCTACGAGCAGTACTTC.

The CDR3 region is CASSYSRDRGNEQYF. The CDR3 region has the DNA TGTGCCAGCAGTTACTCGAGGGACAGGGGGAACGAGCAGTACTTC. This sequence joins TRBV6-5 and TRBJ2-7; 11 bases match TRBD1. Trimming cost V 0 bases and J 5 bases; bases outside gene matches: 3. Per the germline V gene, CDR1 is MNHEY and CDR2 is SVGAGI. The CDR3 has 15 residues.

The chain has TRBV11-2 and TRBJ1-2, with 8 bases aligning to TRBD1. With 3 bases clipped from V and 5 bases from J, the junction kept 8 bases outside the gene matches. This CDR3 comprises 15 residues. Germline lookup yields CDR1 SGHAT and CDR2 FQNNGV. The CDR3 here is CASSFSSGGAYGYTF. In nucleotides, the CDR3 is TGTGCCAGCAGCTTCTCGTCAGGGGGCGCATATGGCTACACCTTC.

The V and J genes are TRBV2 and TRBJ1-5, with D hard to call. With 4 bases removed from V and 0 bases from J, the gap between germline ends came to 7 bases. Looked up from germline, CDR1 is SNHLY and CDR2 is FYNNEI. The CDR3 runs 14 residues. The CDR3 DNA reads TGTGCCAGCAGTGTGCCAGATAGCAATCAGCCCCAGCATTTT. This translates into CASSVPDSNQPQHF. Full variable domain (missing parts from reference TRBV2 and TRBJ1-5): EPEVTQTPSHQVTQMGQEVILRCVPISNHLYFYWYRQILGQKVEFLVSFYNNEISEKSEIFDDQFSVERPDGSNFTLKIRSTKLEDSAMYFCASSVPDSNQPQHFGDGTRLSIL.

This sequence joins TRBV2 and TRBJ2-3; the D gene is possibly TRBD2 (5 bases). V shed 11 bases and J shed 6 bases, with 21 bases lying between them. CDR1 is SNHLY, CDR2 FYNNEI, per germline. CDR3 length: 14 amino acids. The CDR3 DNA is TGTGCCGGCTCGGCGAGAACTAGTTTGGATACGCAGTATTTT. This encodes CAGSARTSLDTQYF.